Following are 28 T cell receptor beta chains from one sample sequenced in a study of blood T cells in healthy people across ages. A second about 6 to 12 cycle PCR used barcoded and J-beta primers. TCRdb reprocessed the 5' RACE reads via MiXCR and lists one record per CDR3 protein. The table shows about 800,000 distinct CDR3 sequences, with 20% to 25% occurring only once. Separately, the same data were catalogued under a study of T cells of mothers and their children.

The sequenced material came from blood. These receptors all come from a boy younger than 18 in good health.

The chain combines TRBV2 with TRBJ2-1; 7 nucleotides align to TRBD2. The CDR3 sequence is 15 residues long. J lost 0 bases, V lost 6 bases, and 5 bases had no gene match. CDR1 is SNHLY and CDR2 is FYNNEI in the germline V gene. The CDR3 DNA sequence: TGTGCCAGCAGCCGTCCTAGCGGCTCCTACAATGAGCAGTTCTTC. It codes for CASSRPSGSYNEQFF.

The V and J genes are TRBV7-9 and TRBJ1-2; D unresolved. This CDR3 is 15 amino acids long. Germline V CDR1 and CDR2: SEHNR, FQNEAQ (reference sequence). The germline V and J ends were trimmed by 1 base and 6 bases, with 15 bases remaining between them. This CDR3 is CASSLGSRPYDGYTF. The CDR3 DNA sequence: TGTGCCAGCAGCTTAGGGTCCCGACCCTACGATGGCTACACCTTC.

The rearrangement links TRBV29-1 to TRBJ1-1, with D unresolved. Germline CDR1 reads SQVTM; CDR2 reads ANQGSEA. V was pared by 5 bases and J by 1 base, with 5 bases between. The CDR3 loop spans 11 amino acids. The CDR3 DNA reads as TGCAGCGTTAATCCGAACACTGAAGCTTTCTTT. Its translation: CSVNPNTEAFF.

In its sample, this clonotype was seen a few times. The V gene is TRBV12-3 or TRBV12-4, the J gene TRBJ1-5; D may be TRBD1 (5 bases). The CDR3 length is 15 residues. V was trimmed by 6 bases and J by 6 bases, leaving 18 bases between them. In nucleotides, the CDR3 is TGTGCCAGCAGCTCCTACCCCGGGGCTGGTCAGCCCCAGCATTTT. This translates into CASSSYPGAGQPQHF.

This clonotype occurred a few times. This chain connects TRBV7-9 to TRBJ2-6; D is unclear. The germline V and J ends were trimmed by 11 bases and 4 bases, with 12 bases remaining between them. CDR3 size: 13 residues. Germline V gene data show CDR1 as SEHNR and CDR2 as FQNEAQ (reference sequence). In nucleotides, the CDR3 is TGTGCCGGGCCGGGTCGGGGGGCCAACGTCCTGACTTTC. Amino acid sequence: CAGPGRGANVLTF.

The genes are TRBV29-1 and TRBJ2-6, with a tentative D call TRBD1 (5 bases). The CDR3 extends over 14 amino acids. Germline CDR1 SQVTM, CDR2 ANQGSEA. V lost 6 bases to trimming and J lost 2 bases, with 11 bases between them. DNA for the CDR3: TGCAGCGTCGGCCAGGGCGCTGGGGCCAACGTCCTGACTTTC. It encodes CSVGQGAGANVLTF.

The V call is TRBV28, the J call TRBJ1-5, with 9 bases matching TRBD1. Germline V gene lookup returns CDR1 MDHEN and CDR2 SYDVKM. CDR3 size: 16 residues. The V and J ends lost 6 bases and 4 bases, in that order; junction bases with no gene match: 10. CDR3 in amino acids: CASSFPGQGRNQPQHF. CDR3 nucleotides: TGTGCCAGCAGCTTTCCGGGACAGGGAAGGAATCAGCCCCAGCATTTT.

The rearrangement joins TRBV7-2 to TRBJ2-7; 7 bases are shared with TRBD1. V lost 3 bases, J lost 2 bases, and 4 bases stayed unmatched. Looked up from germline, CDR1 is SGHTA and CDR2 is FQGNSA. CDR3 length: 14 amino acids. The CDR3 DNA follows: TGTGCCAGCAGCTTTAACACAGGGGCCTACGAGCAGTACTTC. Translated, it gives CASSFNTGAYEQYF.

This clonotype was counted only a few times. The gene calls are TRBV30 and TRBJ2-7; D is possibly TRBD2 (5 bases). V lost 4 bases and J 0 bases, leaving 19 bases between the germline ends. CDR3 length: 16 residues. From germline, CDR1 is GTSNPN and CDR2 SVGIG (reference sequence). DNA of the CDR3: TGTGCCTGGAAGGCGGGCGGGTATAGCATCTCCTACGAGCAGTACTTC. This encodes CAWKAGGYSISYEQYF.

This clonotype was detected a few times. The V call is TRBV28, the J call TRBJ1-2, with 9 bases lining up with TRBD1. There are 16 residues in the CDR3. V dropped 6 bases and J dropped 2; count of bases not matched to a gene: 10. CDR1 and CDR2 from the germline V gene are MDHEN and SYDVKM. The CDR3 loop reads CASRLGTGYLNYGYTF. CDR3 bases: TGTGCCAGCAGGCTCGGGACAGGGTATTTGAACTATGGCTACACCTTC.

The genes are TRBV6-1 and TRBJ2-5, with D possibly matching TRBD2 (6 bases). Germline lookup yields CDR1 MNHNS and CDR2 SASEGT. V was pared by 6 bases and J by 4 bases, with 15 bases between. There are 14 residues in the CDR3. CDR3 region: CASSNLGGGETQYF. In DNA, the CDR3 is TGTGCCAGCAGCAACCTGGGGGGAGGAGAGACCCAGTACTTC.

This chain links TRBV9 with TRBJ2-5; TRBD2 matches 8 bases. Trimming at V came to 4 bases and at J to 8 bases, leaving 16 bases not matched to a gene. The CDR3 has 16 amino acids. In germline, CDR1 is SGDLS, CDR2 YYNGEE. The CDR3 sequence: CASSFPTAGAGGTQYF. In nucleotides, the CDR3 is TGTGCCAGCAGCTTCCCGACAGCGGGAGCCGGCGGAACCCAGTACTTC.

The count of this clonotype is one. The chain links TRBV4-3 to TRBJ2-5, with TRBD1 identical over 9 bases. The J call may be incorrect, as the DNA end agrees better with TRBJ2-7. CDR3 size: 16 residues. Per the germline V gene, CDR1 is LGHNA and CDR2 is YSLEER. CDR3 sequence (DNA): TGCGCCAGCAGCCACAGAACGACAGGGGGACTTAACGAGCAGTACTTC. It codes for CASSHRTTGGLNEQYF.

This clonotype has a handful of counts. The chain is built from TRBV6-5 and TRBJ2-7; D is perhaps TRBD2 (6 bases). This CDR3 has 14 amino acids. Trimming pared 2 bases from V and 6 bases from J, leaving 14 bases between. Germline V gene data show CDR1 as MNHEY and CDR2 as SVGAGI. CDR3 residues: CASSYRGGFVEQYF. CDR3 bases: TGTGCCAGCAGTTACCGGGGAGGTTTTGTCGAGCAGTACTTC.

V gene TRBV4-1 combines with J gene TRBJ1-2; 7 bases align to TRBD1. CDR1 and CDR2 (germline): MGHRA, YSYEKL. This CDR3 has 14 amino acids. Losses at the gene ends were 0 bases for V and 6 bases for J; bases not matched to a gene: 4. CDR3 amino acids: CASSQESQGDGYTF. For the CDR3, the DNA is TGCGCCAGCAGCCAAGAATCGCAGGGGGATGGCTACACCTTC.

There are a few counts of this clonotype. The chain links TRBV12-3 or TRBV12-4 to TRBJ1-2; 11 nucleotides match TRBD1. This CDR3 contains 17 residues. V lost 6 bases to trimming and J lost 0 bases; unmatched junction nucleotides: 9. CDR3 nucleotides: TGTGCCAGCAGCCCCGGACAGGGGGCCGTAGCTAACTATGGCTACACCTTC. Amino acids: CASSPGQGAVANYGYTF.

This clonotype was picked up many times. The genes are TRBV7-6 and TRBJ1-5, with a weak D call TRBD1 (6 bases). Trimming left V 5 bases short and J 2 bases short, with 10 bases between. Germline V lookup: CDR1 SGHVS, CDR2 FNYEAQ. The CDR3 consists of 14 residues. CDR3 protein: CASSEGQGNQPQHF. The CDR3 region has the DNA TGTGCCAGCAGCGAGGGACAAGGCAATCAGCCCCAGCATTTT.

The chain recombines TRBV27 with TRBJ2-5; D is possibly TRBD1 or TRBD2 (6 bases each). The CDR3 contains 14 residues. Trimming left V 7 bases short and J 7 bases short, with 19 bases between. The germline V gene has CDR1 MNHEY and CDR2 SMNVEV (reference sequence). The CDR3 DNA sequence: TGTGCCAGCATTGGGTCGGGGGCTCTGGGGACCCAGTACTTC. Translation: CASIGSGALGTQYF.

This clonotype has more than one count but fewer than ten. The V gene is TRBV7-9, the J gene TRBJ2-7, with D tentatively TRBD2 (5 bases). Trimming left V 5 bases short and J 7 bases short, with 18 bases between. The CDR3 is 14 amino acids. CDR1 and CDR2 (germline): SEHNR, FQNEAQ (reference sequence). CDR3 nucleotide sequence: TGTGCCAGCAGCCCGCTCGAGGGTCCTAGGGAGCAGTACTTC. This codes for CASSPLEGPREQYF.

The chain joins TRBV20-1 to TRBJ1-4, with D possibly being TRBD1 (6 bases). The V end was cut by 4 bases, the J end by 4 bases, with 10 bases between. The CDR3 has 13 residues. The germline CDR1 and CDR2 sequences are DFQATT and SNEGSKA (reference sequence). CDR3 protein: CSATYRDNEKLFF. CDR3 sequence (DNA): TGCAGTGCTACCTACAGGGATAATGAAAAACTGTTTTTT.

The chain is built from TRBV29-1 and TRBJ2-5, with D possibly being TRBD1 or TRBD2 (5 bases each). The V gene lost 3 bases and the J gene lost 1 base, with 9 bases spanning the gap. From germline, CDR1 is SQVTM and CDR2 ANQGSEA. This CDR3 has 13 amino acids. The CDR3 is CSVEGRFQETQYF. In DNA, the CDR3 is TGCAGCGTTGAGGGACGGTTCCAAGAGACCCAGTACTTC. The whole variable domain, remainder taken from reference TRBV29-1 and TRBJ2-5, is SAVISQKPSRDICQRGTSLTIQCQVDSQVTMMFWYRQQPGQSLTLIATANQGSEATYESGFVIDKFPISRPNLTFSTLTVSNMSPEDSSIYLCSVEGRFQETQYFGPGTRLLVL.

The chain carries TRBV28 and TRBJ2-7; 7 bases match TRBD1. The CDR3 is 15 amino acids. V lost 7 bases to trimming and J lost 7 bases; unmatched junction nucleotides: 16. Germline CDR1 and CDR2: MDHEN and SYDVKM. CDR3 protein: CASTEGGRRYWEQYF. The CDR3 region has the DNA TGTGCCAGCACCGAAGGGGGCAGGCGATATTGGGAGCAGTACTTC.

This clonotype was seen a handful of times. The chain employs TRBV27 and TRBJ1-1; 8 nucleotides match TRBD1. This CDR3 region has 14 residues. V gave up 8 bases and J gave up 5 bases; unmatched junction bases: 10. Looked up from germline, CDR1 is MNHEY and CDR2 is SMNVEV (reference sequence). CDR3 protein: CASGPQGEWTEAFF. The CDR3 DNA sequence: TGTGCCAGCGGACCACAGGGGGAGTGGACTGAAGCTTTCTTT.

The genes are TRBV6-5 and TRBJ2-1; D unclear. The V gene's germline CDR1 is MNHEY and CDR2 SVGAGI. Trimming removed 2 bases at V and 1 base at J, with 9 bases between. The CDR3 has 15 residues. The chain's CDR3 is CASSYRDISYNEQFF. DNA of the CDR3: TGTGCCAGCAGTTACAGAGACATATCCTACAATGAGCAGTTCTTC.

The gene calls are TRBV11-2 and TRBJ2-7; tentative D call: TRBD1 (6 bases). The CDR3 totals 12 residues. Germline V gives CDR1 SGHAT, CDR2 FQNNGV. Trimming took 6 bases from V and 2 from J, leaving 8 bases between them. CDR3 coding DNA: TGTGCCAGCAGGACAGGTCCCTACGAGCAGTACTTC. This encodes CASRTGPYEQYF.

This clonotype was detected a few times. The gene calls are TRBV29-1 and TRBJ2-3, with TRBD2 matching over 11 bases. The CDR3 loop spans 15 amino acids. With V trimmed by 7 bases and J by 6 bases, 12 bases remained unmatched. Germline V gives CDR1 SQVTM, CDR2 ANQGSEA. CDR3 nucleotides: TGCAGCGCCTCAGGACTAGCGGGCGAATGGGATACGCAGTATTTT. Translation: CSASGLAGEWDTQYF.

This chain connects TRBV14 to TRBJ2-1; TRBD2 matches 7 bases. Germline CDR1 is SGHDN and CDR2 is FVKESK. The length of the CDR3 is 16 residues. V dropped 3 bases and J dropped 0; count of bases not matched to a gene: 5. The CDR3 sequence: CASSQTAGNSYNEQFF. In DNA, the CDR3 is TGTGCCAGCAGCCAGACAGCGGGGAACTCCTACAATGAGCAGTTCTTC.

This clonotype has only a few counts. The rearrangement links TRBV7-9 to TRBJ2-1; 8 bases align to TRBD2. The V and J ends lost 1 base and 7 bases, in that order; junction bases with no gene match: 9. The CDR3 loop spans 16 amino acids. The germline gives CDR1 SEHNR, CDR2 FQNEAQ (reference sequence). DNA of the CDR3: TGTGCCAGCAGCTTAGTTACGGGGGGGAGAGGGAATGAGCAGTTCTTC. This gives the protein CASSLVTGGRGNEQFF.